Detailed here is one T cell receptor beta chain. Its antigen is undetermined. Researchers ran the PCR with 60 Vbeta and 13 Jbeta primers. Here immunoSEQ multiplex PCR was the method, and the copy in TCRdb shows in-frame clones only, minus some. This table holds 100,000 to 150,000 clones, under 85% found once. The data derive from a study of cytomegalovirus exposure and HLA in healthy donors. General study points: Later findings reportedly placed an Asian-associated ancestry cluster below the approximately 670-donor mean for N-insertions. What was likely a sequencing artifact was a cluster of highly shared sequence variants. A missense DCLRE1C variant was associated with V- and J-gene trimming of TCR beta chains in a later analysis, and an independent cohort replicated the association.

The CDR3 has 13 residues. Germline CDR1 and CDR2: LNHDA and SQIVND (reference sequence). V lost 3 bases and J 7 bases, leaving 10 bases between the germline ends. The rearrangement joins TRBV19 to TRBJ1-3, with unresolved D. The sequencing input was PBMCs. This clonotype originated in a male donor in good health and CMV-seropositive. The CDR3 reads CASSISGLNTIYF. CDR3 bases: TGTGCCAGTAGTATCTCAGGATTGAACACCATATATTTT. The full variable domain, in which reference TRBV19 and TRBJ1-3 provide the parts outside the CDR3, is DGGITQSPKYLFRKEGQNVTLSCEQNLNHDAMYWYRQDPGQGLRLIYYSQIVNDFQKGDIAEGYSVSREKKESFPLTVTSAQKNPTAFYLCASSISGLNTIYFGEGSWLTVV.